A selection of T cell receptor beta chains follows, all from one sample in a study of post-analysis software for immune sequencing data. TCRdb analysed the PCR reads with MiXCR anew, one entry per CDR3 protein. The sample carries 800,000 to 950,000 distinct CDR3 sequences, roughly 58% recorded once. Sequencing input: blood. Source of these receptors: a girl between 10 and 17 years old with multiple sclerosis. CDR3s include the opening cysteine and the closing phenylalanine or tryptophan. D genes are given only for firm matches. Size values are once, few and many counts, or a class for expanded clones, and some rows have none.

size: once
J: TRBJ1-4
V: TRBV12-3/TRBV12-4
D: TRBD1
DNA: TGTGCCAGCAGCCCCGACAGGGTTAATAATGAAAAACTGTTTTTT
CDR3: CASSPDRVNNEKLFF

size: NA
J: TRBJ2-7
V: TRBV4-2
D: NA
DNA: TGTGCCAGCAGCCATCGAGGGACCTACGAGCAGTACTTC
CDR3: CASSHRGTYEQYF

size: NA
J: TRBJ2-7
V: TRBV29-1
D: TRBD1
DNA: TGCAGCGTATTCGGGGATGGACAGGTGGTCAGGGGCTACGAGCAGTACTTC
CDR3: CSVFGDGQVVRGYEQYF

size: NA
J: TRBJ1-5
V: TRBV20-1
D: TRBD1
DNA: TGCAGTGCTGACACGACAGGGAGAGGCAATCAGCCCCAGCATTTT
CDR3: CSADTTGRGNQPQHF

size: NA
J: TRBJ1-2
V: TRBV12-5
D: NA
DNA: TGTGCTAGTGGTTCCGGACAGTACTATGGCTACACCTTC
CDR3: CASGSGQYYGYTF

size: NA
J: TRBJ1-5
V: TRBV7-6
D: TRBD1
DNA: TGTGCCAGCAGCCTAGAGAGACGGACAGGGCAAAATCAGCCCCAGCATTTT
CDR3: CASSLERRTGQNQPQHF

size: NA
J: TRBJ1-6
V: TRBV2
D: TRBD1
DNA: TGTGCCAGCAGAGATCCGGGACAGGGGTTTTATTCACCCCTCCACTTT
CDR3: CASRDPGQGFYSPLHF

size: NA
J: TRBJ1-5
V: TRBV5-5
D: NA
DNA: TGTGCCAGCAGCTTGGGGGTGAGGGGGGGACAGCCCCAGCATTTT
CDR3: CASSLGVRGGQPQHF

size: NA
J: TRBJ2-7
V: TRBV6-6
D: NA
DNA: TGTGCCAGCAGCCTCGGGCATCTATCCTACGAGCAGTACTTC
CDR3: CASSLGHLSYEQYF

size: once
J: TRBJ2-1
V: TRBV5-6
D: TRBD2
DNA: TGTGCCAGCAGCTTAGGACTAGTCCCCGATGAGCAGTTCTTC
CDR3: CASSLGLVPDEQFF

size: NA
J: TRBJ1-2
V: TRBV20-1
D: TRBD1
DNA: TGCAGTGCTAGAACCCAGTGGGTCAGGGGGTTGTGGGACTATGGCTACACCTTC
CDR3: CSARTQWVRGLWDYGYTF

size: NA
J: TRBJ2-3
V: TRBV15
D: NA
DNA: TGTGCCACCAGCAATCGGGGGCTCACAGATACGCAGTATTTT
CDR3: CATSNRGLTDTQYF

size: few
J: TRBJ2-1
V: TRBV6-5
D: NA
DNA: TGTGCCAGCAGTCACCGTACCCTTTACAATGAGCAGTTCTTC
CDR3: CASSHRTLYNEQFF